Here is one T cell receptor beta chain with its context. The antigen remains undetermined. The sample originates from a study of cytomegalovirus exposure and HLA in healthy donors. Study outcomes and limitations: It was reported in a later analysis that an Asian-associated ancestry cluster showed fewer N-insertions than the 666-donor mean. Later, an analysis found that common viral pathogens appeared to be linked with several of the most significant clusters. Rare TCR sequences dominated, though some public TCRs recurred in many donors. The authors later found HLA-associated TCR beta chains more clonally expanded than equally common others.

PCR amplification relied on 60 Vbeta primers (plus 13 Jbeta primers). Assay used: immunoSEQ multiplex PCR; TCRdb lists only in-frame clones, some missing. The repertoire consists of some 150,000 clones, with approximately 82% occurring once and the leading ten covering roughly 1.4%. The receptor was isolated from a man aged 25 to 45 in good health and CMV-seropositive. The specimen sequenced was PBMCs.

The chain's CDR3 is CASSESLVSTQYF. In nucleotides, the CDR3 is TGCGCCAGCAGTGAGTCGTTGGTTAGTACGCAGTATTTT. The V and J genes are TRBV10-1 and TRBJ2-3; no definite D call. The V end was cut by 0 bases, the J end by 8 bases, with 9 bases between. Germline CDR1 and CDR2: WNHNN and SYGVQD (reference sequence). The CDR3 is made up of 13 amino acids.